This T cell receptor (beta chain) appears in the sequencing data of a study of tumor and adjacent non-tumor tissue in lung cancer. Across the whole study: Patients comprised 12 adenocarcinoma, a couple of squamous cell carcinoma and 1 small cell lung cancer.

TCRbeta libraries were built with three rounds of nested PCR, modified from ARM-PCR. MiXCR, run by TCRdb on the multiplex PCR reads, gives a single entry per CDR3 protein. Counted here are roughly 49,000 distinct CDR3 sequences, 70% to 80% occurring once; the ten biggest clones make up roughly 25%. This sample's RNA came from whole unsorted tissue. Distant lung tissue was collected more than 3 cm away from the tumor edge. A remark on this clonotype: Its antigen is not identified.

Study-level results: Significantly higher TCR diversity was found in tumor than normal lung. Higher tumor TCR diversity was associated with shorter survival.

The germline V gene encodes CDR1 MNHNY and CDR2 SVGAGI (reference sequence). CDR3 length: 14 amino acids. The sample comprised distant non-tumor lung tissue. V usage is TRBV6-6 and J usage is TRBJ1-2; D is ambiguous. This sequence was found in a woman aged 60-75 years with non-small cell lung cancer. CDR3 sequence reads: CPNSYGTNSYGYTF. The CDR3 DNA sequence: TGTCCCAACAGTTACGGAACAAATTCCTATGGCTACACCTTC.